This T cell receptor (beta chain) was sequenced for a study of blood T cells in healthy people across ages. Study-level results: TCR beta diversity per million T cells fell roughly linearly with age.

Notes on this clonotype: Its specificity is not known.

Germline CDR1 and CDR2: LGHNA and YSLEER. The ends were cut back, 0 bases at V and 9 bases at J, with 12 bases in the middle. The CDR3 consists of 15 residues. Alongside a J-beta primer mix, a sample-barcoded 5' primer served in a second PCR lasting roughly 7 to 12 cycles. TCRdb fed the 5' RACE reads into MiXCR, producing one record per CDR3 protein. The table includes hundreds of thousands of distinct CDR3 sequences, 24% detected once. These data were likewise used in another study, on T cells of mothers and their children. As reported in that work: All RNA that had been extracted was used for cDNA synthesis at approximately 1.4 ug per 15 ul.

Sequencing was done on a sample of blood. This rearrangement joins TRBV4-3 to TRBJ1-6, with D uncertain. The source is a boy younger than 18 in good health. In nucleotides, the CDR3 is TGCGCCAGCAGCCAAGACAGGCAGGTGGGTTCACCCCTCCACTTT. This codes for CASSQDRQVGSPLHF.